A selection of T cell receptor beta chains follows, all from one sample in a study of blood T cell repertoires in COVID-19. TCRdb's table, derived via immunoSEQ multiplex PCR, lists solely in-frame clones and lacks some. The sample comprises around 250,000 clones, roughly 85% of which are singletons, and approximately 1.9% rests with the top ten. Sequenced sample: PBMCs or T cells enriched from blood (not recorded which). These receptor sequences come from a woman aged 45 to 65 who had recovered from COVID-19. Both conserved end residues are part of each CDR3. The order of the fields is V gene, J gene, D gene, clone size, CDR3 DNA, CDR3 protein. A D gene is named only where the DNA matches it firmly. Some rows mark clone size as missing; the rest say once, few, many or name a class of expanded clone.

TRBV4-2	TRBJ1-6	NA	NA	TGTGCCAGCAGCCAAGAGCATGGGGGCCGAGGTTCACCCCTCCACTTT	CASSQEHGGRGSPLHF
TRBV5-4	TRBJ2-6	TRBD1	NA	TGTGCCAGCAGCTTGGCTTGGGGGACAGGGGGGACTTCTGGGGCCAACGTCCTGACTTTC	CASSLAWGTGGTSGANVLTF
TRBV27	TRBJ1-5	TRBD1	NA	TGTGCCAGCAGTACTCGGACAGGGGGCTTTATGGATCAGCCCCAGCATTTT	CASSTRTGGFMDQPQHF
TRBV5-1	TRBJ2-2	NA	NA	TGCGCCAGCAGCTTGGCCTTTGGGGCCTCGAACACCGGGGAGCTGTTTTTT	CASSLAFGASNTGELFF
TRBV24-1	TRBJ2-7	NA	NA	TGTGCCACCAGTGATGGGGCAGCCCAGTCCCCCTACGAGCAGTACTTC	CATSDGAAQSPYEQYF
TRBV5-5	TRBJ2-1	TRBD1	NA	TGTGCCAGCAGCTTGACTCTGGAGGGACAGGGGGAGTACAATGAGCAGTTCTTC	CASSLTLEGQGEYNEQFF
TRBV3-1/TRBV3-2	TRBJ2-2	NA	NA	TGTGCCAGCAGCCACCCAGCTCGACACCCAACCGGGGAGCTGTTTTTT	CASSHPARHPTGELFF
TRBV9	TRBJ1-2	TRBD1	NA	TGTGCCAGCAGCGTAGAAAAGGGGGCCAGCTACACCTTC	CASSVEKGASYTF
TRBV27	TRBJ1-6	TRBD1	NA	TGTGCCAGCAGTTGGGACGGACAGGCGAATTCACCCCTCCACTTT	CASSWDGQANSPLHF
TRBV27	TRBJ1-2	TRBD1	NA	TGTGCCAGCACCGGTTCAGGGGGTAACTACTATGGCTACACCTTC	CASTGSGGNYYGYTF
TRBV5-8	TRBJ2-3	NA	NA	TGTGCCAGCAGCTTGGTACGGTCTAGATCAGATACGCAGTATTTT	CASSLVRSRSDTQYF
TRBV2	TRBJ1-2	NA	NA	TGTGCCAGCAGCTACGGAGGGGAAATTGGCTACACCTTC	CASSYGGEIGYTF
TRBV28	TRBJ2-7	TRBD1	NA	TGTGCCAGCAGTTCGGCCGGGACAGGGGTAGCGGAGCAGTACTTC	CASSSAGTGVAEQYF
TRBV5-1	TRBJ2-5	TRBD1	NA	TGCGCCAGCAGCCCGTGGACAGGGGTGGGGGAGACCCAGTACTTC	CASSPWTGVGETQYF
TRBV27	TRBJ1-5	TRBD1	NA	TGTGCCAGCAGTAAGGGGGCCGGGGTTGGTCAGCCCCAGCATTTT	CASSKGAGVGQPQHF
TRBV28	TRBJ2-6	NA	NA	TGTGCCAGCAGTTTAAACCCCCCAGCGGGTGGCTCTGGGGCCAACGTCCTGACTTTC	CASSLNPPAGGSGANVLTF
TRBV15	TRBJ2-1	NA	NA	TGTGCCACCAGCAGAGATCTGCCGGGAGCAATCTACAATGAGCAGTTCTTC	CATSRDLPGAIYNEQFF
TRBV6-1	TRBJ2-7	NA	NA	TGTGCCAGCAGTGTTCAGCGGAGGAGCTCCTACGAGCAGTACTTC	CASSVQRRSSYEQYF
TRBV5-1	TRBJ2-7	TRBD2	NA	TGCGCCAGCAGCTTGGCCGGGACTAGCGGCGACGAGCAGTACTTC	CASSLAGTSGDEQYF
TRBV23-1	TRBJ2-7	TRBD1	NA	TGCGCCAGCAGTCACCTCTTTGGACAGGGGGCACGCAACGAGCAGTACTTC	CASSHLFGQGARNEQYF
TRBV30	TRBJ1-2	TRBD1	NA	TGTGCCTGGAACTCGGACAGGAGCTATGGCTACACCTTC	CAWNSDRSYGYTF
TRBV9	TRBJ2-1	TRBD2	NA	TGTGCCAGCAGCCCCACTAGCGGGAGCCACAATGAGCAGTTCTTC	CASSPTSGSHNEQFF
TRBV9	TRBJ2-3	NA	NA	TGTGCCAGCAGCGTAGGGCGGAGGGGGGGGACAGATACGCAGTATTTT	CASSVGRRGGTDTQYF
TRBV5-1	TRBJ1-3	NA	NA	TGCGCCAGCAGCTTGGCTGGGCCCAAGTTTGGAAACACCATATATTTT	CASSLAGPKFGNTIYF
TRBV6-5	TRBJ2-3	TRBD2	NA	TGTGCCAGCAGTACCAGCGGGAGGGCCGTTACGCAGTATTTT	CASSTSGRAVTQYF
TRBV6-7	TRBJ2-7	NA	NA	TGTGCCAGCAGTCCCCGAAGGGAGTGGGTCTACGAGCAGTACTTC	CASSPRREWVYEQYF
TRBV2	TRBJ2-7	TRBD1	NA	TGTGCCAGCGGACAGGGGTACGAGCAGTACTTC	CASGQGYEQYF
TRBV6-1	TRBJ2-1	NA	NA	TGTGCCAGCAGTGATCGAAGGGGAGGGGGGCGTTACAATGAGCAGTTCTTC	CASSDRRGGGRYNEQFF
TRBV28	TRBJ1-6	NA	NA	TGTGCCAGCAGTTTACGGGGTGTTGGAGCGAATTCACCCCTCCACTTT	CASSLRGVGANSPLHF
TRBV7-9	TRBJ2-7	TRBD2	once	TGTGCCAGCACCCCGGGGGGGCGGGAGTGGTACGAGCAGTACTTC	CASTPGGREWYEQYF
TRBV27	TRBJ2-7	NA	NA	TGTGCCAGCAGTTCCACTCCGTCGTCCTACGAGCAGTACTTC	CASSSTPSSYEQYF
TRBV10-3	TRBJ1-1	TRBD1	NA	TGTGCCATCAGTCCCGAGACAGGGATTAACACTGAAGCTTTCTTT	CAISPETGINTEAFF
TRBV5-4	TRBJ1-2	TRBD1	NA	TGTGCCAGCAGCTTTACCGGGACAGGGACATACCTAGGGGATGGCTACACCTTC	CASSFTGTGTYLGDGYTF
TRBV27	TRBJ2-3	TRBD2	NA	TGTGCCAGCAGTTTTCTAGCGGGAGTCGAGTATTTT	CASSFLAGVEYF
TRBV4-2	TRBJ1-1	TRBD1	NA	TGTGCCAGCAGCCAAGAGGGGACAGGGGGCGTGGACACTGAAGCTTTCTTT	CASSQEGTGGVDTEAFF
TRBV28	TRBJ2-7	TRBD1	NA	TGTGCCAGCAGTACAAGGGGACAGGGAGGCTACGAGCAGTACTTC	CASSTRGQGGYEQYF
TRBV6-5	TRBJ2-7	NA	NA	TGTGCCAGCCGACTTCCCGGGGGCGAGCAGTACTTC	CASRLPGGEQYF
TRBV28	TRBJ1-2	TRBD1	NA	TGTGCCAGCAGTTTCCGACAGGGACATGGCTACACCTTC	CASSFRQGHGYTF
TRBV5-1	TRBJ2-3	TRBD2	NA	TGCGCCAGCAGCTCGGACCGTGGGGGGGTTCAGTATTTT	CASSSDRGGVQYF
TRBV7-9	TRBJ1-2	TRBD1	NA	TGTGCCAGCAGCCTTTCTGGGACAGACTATGGCTACACCTTC	CASSLSGTDYGYTF
TRBV29-1	TRBJ2-4	TRBD2	NA	TGCAGCGTTGCTGAGCATGGGGCTAGCGGGATAGGCAAAAACATTCAGTACTTC	CSVAEHGASGIGKNIQYF
TRBV3-1/TRBV3-2	TRBJ2-5	NA	few	TGTGCCAGCAGCCCTAGCGTAGGGCATGGAGAGACCCAGTACTTC	CASSPSVGHGETQYF
TRBV19	TRBJ1-2	NA	NA	TGTGCCAGTAACCCAGACTGGAACTATGGCTACACCTTC	CASNPDWNYGYTF
TRBV7-9	TRBJ2-1	TRBD2	NA	TGTGCCAGCAGCCTCGAACAGCGGGGAATCAATGAGCAGTTCTTC	CASSLEQRGINEQFF
TRBV5-1	TRBJ2-1	NA	NA	TGCGCCAGCAGTAAGGGGGACTCCTACAATGAGCAGTTCTTC	CASSKGDSYNEQFF
TRBV2	TRBJ2-7	TRBD2	NA	TGTGCCAGCAGTGCCTTTGGACTAGCGCGCTACGAGCAGTACTTC	CASSAFGLARYEQYF
TRBV28	TRBJ1-2	NA	NA	TGTGCCAGCAGTACAGCCAGGGTCTCCGCGGGCTACACCTTC	CASSTARVSAGYTF
TRBV5-3	TRBJ1-1	NA	NA	TGTGCCAGAAGCACCAGGGCAGAGATGAACACTGAAGCTTTCTTT	CARSTRAEMNTEAFF
TRBV27	TRBJ2-3	TRBD1	NA	TGTGCCAGCGGCCTAAGACAGGGGTCCACAGATACGCAGTATTTT	CASGLRQGSTDTQYF
TRBV5-5	TRBJ2-1	NA	NA	TGTGCCAGCAGCTTATCCGGACTTGCCGCTTCCAATGAGCAGTTCTTC	CASSLSGLAASNEQFF
TRBV9	TRBJ1-3	NA	NA	TGTGCCAGCAGCGCCGCGGTTGGAAACACCATATATTTT	CASSAAVGNTIYF
TRBV6-5	TRBJ2-7	NA	NA	TGTGCCAGCAGTTACTCGAGTCAGGGAACCTACGAGCAGTACTTC	CASSYSSQGTYEQYF
TRBV25-1	TRBJ2-1	TRBD2	NA	TGTGCCAGCAGTCCCCGACTAGCGGGACACAGCAATGAGCAGTTCTTC	CASSPRLAGHSNEQFF
TRBV6-6	TRBJ2-6	TRBD1	NA	TGTGCCAGCGGCTCTAAGTCATCTGGGACAGGGGGCGCAGGGAAGGGCTCTGGGGCCAACGTCCTGACTTTC	CASGSKSSGTGGAGKGSGANVLTF
TRBV24-1	TRBJ2-2	TRBD2	NA	TGTGCCACCAGTGATCCCGGACTAGCGGGAGGAGGTCCTCCCGGGGAGCTGTTTTTT	CATSDPGLAGGGPPGELFF
TRBV11-3	TRBJ2-3	NA	NA	TGTGCCAGCAGCTTAGAGTACAGGGCTAGCACAGATACGCAGTATTTT	CASSLEYRASTDTQYF
TRBV19	TRBJ1-4	NA	NA	TGTGCCAGTAGTACCTGGGGAGGCGGTAATGAAAAACTGTTTTTT	CASSTWGGGNEKLFF
TRBV28	TRBJ1-2	NA	NA	TGTGCCAGCAAATCTGAGGGGGACCTTTACTATGGCTACACCTTC	CASKSEGDLYYGYTF
TRBV18	TRBJ2-7	TRBD2	NA	TGTGCCAGCTCACCAAAGATCCTAGCGGGAGACGAGCAGTACTTC	CASSPKILAGDEQYF